Listed here is a single T cell receptor (beta chain). This entry belongs to a study of blood T cell repertoires in COVID-19. Looking at the study overall: Material from acute and convalescent COVID-19 was sourced from the United States, Italy and Spain. In each case, the material was cDNA or gDNA derived from T cells, B-cell-depleted T cells, or PBMCs.

The V end lost 10 bases, the J end lost 2 bases, and 16 bases lay between the germline ends. The germline CDR1 and CDR2 sequences are MNHEY and SVGAGI. The CDR3 runs to 14 residues. Under the authors' procedure: How many nucleated cells were present was estimated from reference gene primer amplification. Assay: immunoSEQ multiplex PCR; the TCRdb copy retains only in-frame clones and omits some. Clonal size and the V and J genes are those of that table, whereas D and trimming came from the DNA. The profile shows about 200,000 clones, 70% to 90% of them singletons. V is TRBV6-5 and J is TRBJ2-3, with a possible D match to TRBD2 (6 bases). This receptor was obtained from a man aged 55-75 years with active or convalescent COVID-19. The specimen sequenced was peripheral blood. The CDR3 sequence: CATGGSGTTDTQYF. For the CDR3, the DNA is TGTGCCACCGGGGGTAGCGGAACCACAGATACGCAGTATTTT.